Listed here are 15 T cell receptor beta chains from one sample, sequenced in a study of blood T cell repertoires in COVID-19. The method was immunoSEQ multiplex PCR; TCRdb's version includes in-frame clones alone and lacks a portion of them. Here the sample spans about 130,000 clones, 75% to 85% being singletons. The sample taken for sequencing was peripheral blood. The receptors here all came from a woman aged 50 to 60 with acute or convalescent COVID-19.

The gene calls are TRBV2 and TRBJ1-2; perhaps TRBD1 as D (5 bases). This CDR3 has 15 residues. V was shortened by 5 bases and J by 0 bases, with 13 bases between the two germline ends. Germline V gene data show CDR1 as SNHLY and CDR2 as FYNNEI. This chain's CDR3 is CASSYDRGTNYGYTF. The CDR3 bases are TGTGCCAGCAGTTACGACAGAGGTACTAACTATGGCTACACCTTC.

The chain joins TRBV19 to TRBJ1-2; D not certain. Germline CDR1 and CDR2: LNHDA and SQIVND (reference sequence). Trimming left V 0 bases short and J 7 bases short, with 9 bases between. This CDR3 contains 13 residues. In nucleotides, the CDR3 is TGTGCCAGTAGTATAGATTTGAACATTGGCTACACCTTC. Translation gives CASSIDLNIGYTF.

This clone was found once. The DNA for the CDR3 is TGTGCCAGCAAGACAGGGGAAGGGGTGAACACTGAAGCTTTCTTT. This codes for CASKTGEGVNTEAFF. The rearrangement joins TRBV2 to TRBJ1-1; 8 positions match TRBD1. The ends lost 7 bases at V and 0 bases at J; junction bases unmatched: 7. CDR1 and CDR2 from the germline V gene are SNHLY and FYNNEI. CDR3 length equals 15 residues.

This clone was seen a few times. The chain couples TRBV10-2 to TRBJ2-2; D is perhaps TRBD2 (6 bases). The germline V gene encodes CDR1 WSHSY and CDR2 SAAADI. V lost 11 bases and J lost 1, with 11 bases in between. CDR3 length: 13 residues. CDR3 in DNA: TGCGCCTCGGGGGATATGAACACCGGGGAGCTGTTTTTT. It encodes CASGDMNTGELFF.

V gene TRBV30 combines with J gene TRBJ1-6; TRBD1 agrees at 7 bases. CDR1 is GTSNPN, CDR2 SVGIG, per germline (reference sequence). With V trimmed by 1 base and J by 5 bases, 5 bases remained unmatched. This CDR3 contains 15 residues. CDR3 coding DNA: TGTGCCTGGAGTGGGGACAGAAGTAATAATTCACCCCTCCACTTT. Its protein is CAWSGDRSNNSPLHF.

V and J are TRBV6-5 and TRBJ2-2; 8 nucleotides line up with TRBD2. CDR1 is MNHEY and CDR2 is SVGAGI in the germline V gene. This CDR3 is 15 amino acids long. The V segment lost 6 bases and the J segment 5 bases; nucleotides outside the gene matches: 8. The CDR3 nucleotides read TGTGCCAGCAGAACAGCGGGAGAGTGGACCGGGGAGCTGTTTTTT. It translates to CASRTAGEWTGELFF.

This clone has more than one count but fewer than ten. The CDR3: CASVTGRNTEAFF. The DNA for the CDR3 is TGTGCCAGCGTAACAGGGCGGAACACTGAAGCTTTCTTT. The rearrangement links TRBV6-5 to TRBJ1-1; the D gene is possibly TRBD1 (6 bases). The CDR3 is 13 residues long. CDR1 is MNHEY and CDR2 is SVGAGI in the germline V gene. Trimming left V 8 bases short and J 1 base short, with 11 bases between.

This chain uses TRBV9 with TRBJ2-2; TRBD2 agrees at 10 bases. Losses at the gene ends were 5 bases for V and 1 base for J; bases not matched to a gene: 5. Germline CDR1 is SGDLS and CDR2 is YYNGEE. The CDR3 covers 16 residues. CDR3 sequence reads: CASRGASGGNTGELFF. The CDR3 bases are TGTGCCAGCAGAGGGGCTAGCGGGGGGAACACCGGGGAGCTGTTTTTT.

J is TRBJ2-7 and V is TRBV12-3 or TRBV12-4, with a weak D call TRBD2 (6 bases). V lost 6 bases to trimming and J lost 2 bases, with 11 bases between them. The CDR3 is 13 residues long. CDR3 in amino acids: CASRHGSTYEQYF. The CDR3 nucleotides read TGTGCCAGCAGACACGGGAGCACCTACGAGCAGTACTTC.

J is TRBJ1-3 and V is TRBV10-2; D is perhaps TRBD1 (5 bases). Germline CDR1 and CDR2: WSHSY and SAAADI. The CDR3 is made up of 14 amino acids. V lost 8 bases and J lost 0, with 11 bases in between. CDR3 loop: CASLQDNSGNTIYF. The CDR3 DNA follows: TGCGCCAGCCTACAGGATAACTCTGGAAACACCATATATTTT.

The CDR3 is CSASDREGKNIQYF. For the CDR3, the DNA is TGCAGTGCTAGTGACCGGGAGGGCAAAAACATTCAGTACTTC. The chain employs TRBV20-1 and TRBJ2-4, with 8 bases matching TRBD2. The CDR3 contains 14 residues. Per the germline V gene, CDR1 is DFQATT and CDR2 is SNEGSKA (reference sequence). The trim removed 3 bases at V and 3 bases at J, leaving 4 bases unmatched.

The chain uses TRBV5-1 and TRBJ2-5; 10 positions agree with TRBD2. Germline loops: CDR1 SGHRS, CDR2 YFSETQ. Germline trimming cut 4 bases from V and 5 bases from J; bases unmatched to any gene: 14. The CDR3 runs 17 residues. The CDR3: CASSQNGASGGLETQYF. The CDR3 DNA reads TGCGCCAGCAGCCAGAATGGGGCTAGCGGGGGCTTGGAGACCCAGTACTTC.

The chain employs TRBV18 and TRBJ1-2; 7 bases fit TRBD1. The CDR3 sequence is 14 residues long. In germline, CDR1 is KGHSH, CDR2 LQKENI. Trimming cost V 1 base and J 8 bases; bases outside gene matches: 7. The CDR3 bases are TGTGCCAGCTCACCACTTTCCGGGACAGCGGGCTACACCTTC. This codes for CASSPLSGTAGYTF.

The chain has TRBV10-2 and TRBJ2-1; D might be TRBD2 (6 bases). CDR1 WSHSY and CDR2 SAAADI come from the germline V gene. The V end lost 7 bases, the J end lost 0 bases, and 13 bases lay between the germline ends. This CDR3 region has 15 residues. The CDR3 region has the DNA TGCGCCAGCAATCATGACGGGAGCTCCTACAATGAGCAGTTCTTC. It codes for CASNHDGSSYNEQFF.

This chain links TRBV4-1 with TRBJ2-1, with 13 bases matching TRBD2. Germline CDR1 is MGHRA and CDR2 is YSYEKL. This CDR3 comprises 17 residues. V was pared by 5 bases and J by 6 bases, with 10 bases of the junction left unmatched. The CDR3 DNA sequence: TGCGCCAGCAGCTCGCGTACTAGCGGGGGGGCTAGCAATGAGCAGTTCTTC. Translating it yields CASSSRTSGGASNEQFF.